One T cell receptor beta chain is described in this entry. Its antigen remains unknown. This CDR3 is 11 amino acids long. With 6 bases clipped from V and 15 bases from J, the junction kept 6 bases outside the gene matches. Here immunoSEQ multiplex PCR was the method, and the copy in TCRdb shows in-frame clones only, minus some. The data show under 200,000 clones, more than 75% seen once. The data were taken from a study of T cell responses to AZD1222 COVID-19 vaccine. Study findings and constraints: Vaccination with two AZD1222 doses was followed by a rise in Spike-specific TCR breadth and depth.

The chain joins TRBV12-3 or TRBV12-4 to TRBJ2-1; 9 nucleotides match TRBD2. This receptor was identified in an adult in good health. The material sequenced was peripheral blood, taken on day 0 of MenACWY control vaccination. The CDR3 reads CASSGLAMLFF. CDR3 nucleotides: TGTGCCAGCAGCGGACTAGCGATGCTGTTCTTC.